The rows below give T cell receptor beta chains drawn from one sample of a study of blood T cell repertoires in COVID-19. The table came from immunoSEQ multiplex PCR; TCRdb's copy has only in-frame clones and leaves some out. The table lists some 240,000 clones, approximately 89% of them singletons. The material sequenced was peripheral blood. The receptors were sampled from a woman aged 40 to 50 who had recovered from COVID-19. CDR3s include the opening cysteine and the closing phenylalanine or tryptophan. The D gene is left open where the match is weak. Size is stated for part of the rows, as once, few or many counts, or as a class when the clone is expanded.

clone_size	d_call	cdr3_length	j_call	v_call	cdr3_aa	cdr3_nt
-	TRBD1	16	TRBJ2-1	TRBV4-2	CASSQASGTAHNEQFF	TGTGCCAGCAGCCAAGCCTCCGGGACAGCTCACAATGAGCAGTTCTTC
-	TRBD1	14	TRBJ2-5	TRBV6-2/TRBV6-3	CASSYRTGRETQYF	TGTGCCAGCAGTTATAGGACAGGGCGTGAGACCCAGTACTTC
-	TRBD2	17	TRBJ2-5	TRBV4-2	CASSLGLAGGLQETQYF	TGTGCCAGCAGCCTGGGACTAGCGGGGGGCCTCCAAGAGACCCAGTACTTC
once	TRBD1	15	TRBJ1-4	TRBV5-6	CASSARDRVNEKLFF	TGTGCCAGCAGCGCCCGGGACAGGGTAAATGAAAAACTGTTTTTT
-	-	11	TRBJ1-2	TRBV2	CASKRGVGYTF	TGTGCCAGCAAGAGAGGTGTGGGCTACACCTTC
once	-	13	TRBJ1-1	TRBV7-9	CASSLSRGTEAFF	TGTGCCAGCAGCTTAAGTCGGGGCACTGAAGCTTTCTTT
-	-	16	TRBJ2-3	TRBV4-1	CASSQGLTGRSDTQYF	TGCGCCAGCAGCCAAGGACTGACAGGTCGGTCAGATACGCAGTATTTT
-	TRBD2	17	TRBJ2-3	TRBV18	CASSPNSGGLNTDTQYF	TGTGCCAGCTCACCTAATAGCGGGGGGCTAAACACAGATACGCAGTATTTT
once	-	15	TRBJ1-2	TRBV27	CASSPTLTDNYGYTF	TGTGCCAGCAGTCCGACCCTGACAGACAACTATGGCTACACCTTC
-	TRBD1	15	TRBJ1-5	TRBV2	CASSADRGYNQPQHF	TGTGCCAGCAGTGCTGACAGGGGATACAATCAGCCCCAGCATTTT
-	TRBD2	14	TRBJ2-3	TRBV7-9	CATKREGGTDTQYF	TGTGCCACAAAGCGGGAGGGCGGCACAGATACGCAGTATTTT
-	-	15	TRBJ2-6	TRBV6-6	CASSYRGAGANVLTF	TGTGCCAGCAGTTATCGGGGTGCTGGGGCCAACGTCCTGACTTTC
-	-	13	TRBJ2-2	TRBV18	CASSPQGAGELFF	TGTGCCAGCTCACCACAAGGGGCCGGGGAGCTGTTTTTT
once	TRBD2	16	TRBJ2-3	TRBV7-6	CASSLGSGGTTDTQYF	TGTGCCAGCAGCTTAGGCAGCGGGGGCACCACAGATACGCAGTATTTT
-	-	16	TRBJ1-3	TRBV9	CASSVGPRVDGNTIYF	TGTGCCAGCAGCGTAGGTCCTAGAGTTGATGGAAACACCATATATTTT
-	TRBD2	15	TRBJ2-7	TRBV9	CASSEGDSGGYEQYF	TGTGCCAGCAGCGAGGGGGATAGCGGGGGCTACGAGCAGTACTTC
-	TRBD2	15	TRBJ2-5	TRBV6-1	CASSEGAGTQETQYF	TGTGCCAGCAGTGAAGGAGCGGGAACGCAAGAGACCCAGTACTTC
-	-	15	TRBJ2-1	TRBV19	CASSNLRSSYNEQFF	TGTGCCAGTAGTAATCTTAGGAGCTCCTACAATGAGCAGTTCTTC
-	-	14	TRBJ2-2	TRBV11-2	CASSTLAGTGELFF	TGTGCCAGCAGCACCCTCGCAGGAACCGGGGAGCTGTTTTTT
-	TRBD1	14	TRBJ1-6	TRBV2	CASSENRGNSPLHF	TGTGCCAGCAGTGAGAACAGGGGAAATTCACCCCTCCACTTT
-	-	16	TRBJ1-2	TRBV5-6	CASSLLAGGPNYGYTF	TGTGCCAGCAGCTTGCTCGCGGGCGGGCCTAACTATGGCTACACCTTC
-	TRBD2	18	TRBJ2-3	TRBV5-1	CASSWTGTSGRIADTQYF	TGCGCCAGCAGCTGGACCGGGACTAGCGGGAGAATAGCAGATACGCAGTATTTT
-	TRBD1	12	TRBJ1-2	TRBV29-1	CSVETGASGYTF	TGCAGCGTTGAAACAGGGGCCAGTGGCTACACCTTC
-	TRBD2	17	TRBJ2-5	TRBV27	CASSLGSLAGDQETQYF	TGTGCCAGCAGTTTAGGATCGCTAGCGGGAGATCAGGAGACCCAGTACTTC
-	-	10	TRBJ2-5	TRBV20-1	CSGGKETQYF	TGCAGTGGAGGTAAAGAGACCCAGTACTTC
once	-	14	TRBJ1-2	TRBV30	CAWSGPPGQGGYTF	TGTGCCTGGAGTGGACCGCCGGGCCAGGGAGGCTACACCTTC
-	-	17	TRBJ2-5	TRBV5-1	CASSLFDLGGYQETQYF	TGCGCCAGCAGCTTGTTCGATCTCGGCGGATACCAAGAGACCCAGTACTTC
-	-	15	TRBJ1-1	TRBV28	CASSPFGGVGTEAFF	TGTGCCAGCAGTCCTTTCGGGGGGGTCGGCACTGAAGCTTTCTTT
-	TRBD1	15	TRBJ1-4	TRBV18	CASSLGTGGDEKLFF	TGTGCCAGCTCACTGGGGACAGGGGGCGATGAAAAACTGTTTTTT
once	-	15	TRBJ1-2	TRBV3-1/TRBV3-2	CASSQFPGILYGYTF	TGTGCCAGCAGCCAATTCCCGGGGATCCTCTATGGCTACACCTTC
-	TRBD2	16	TRBJ2-1	TRBV18	CASSPPGLARINEQFF	TGTGCCAGCTCACCCCCGGGACTAGCTCGAATCAATGAGCAGTTCTTC
-	TRBD1	19	TRBJ1-6	TRBV3-1/TRBV3-2	CASSRRTGGGFSYNSPLHF	TGTGCCAGCAGCCGAAGGACAGGGGGCGGGTTTTCCTATAATTCACCCCTCCACTTT
-	-	14	TRBJ2-3	TRBV27	CASSLARGSDTQYF	TGTGCCAGCAGTTTAGCTAGGGGGTCAGATACGCAGTATTTT
-	TRBD1	16	TRBJ2-6	TRBV2	CATSWTGGAGANVLTF	TGTGCCACCTCTTGGACAGGGGGCGCTGGGGCCAACGTCCTGACTTTC
-	-	16	TRBJ2-5	TRBV6-1	CASSEALSGLGETQYF	TGTGCCAGCAGTGAAGCGCTTTCGGGGTTGGGAGAGACCCAGTACTTC
once	TRBD1	13	TRBJ2-7	TRBV6-5	CARTRTGVYEQYF	TGTGCCAGGACCAGGACAGGGGTCTACGAGCAGTACTTC
-	-	13	TRBJ2-3	TRBV29-1	CSLKGVGTDTQYF	TGCAGCCTTAAGGGGGTGGGGACAGATACGCAGTATTTT
-	-	15	TRBJ1-5	TRBV3-1/TRBV3-2	CASSQDRQGHQPQHF	TGTGCCAGCAGCCAAGATCGCCAGGGCCATCAGCCCCAGCATTTT
-	TRBD2	15	TRBJ2-1	TRBV14	CASSPQRGIYNEQFF	TGTGCCAGCAGCCCACAGCGGGGTATATACAATGAGCAGTTCTTC
-	-	11	TRBJ1-1	TRBV2	CASSERVEAFF	TGTGCCAGCAGTGAACGAGTCGAAGCTTTCTTT
-	TRBD1	15	TRBJ1-2	TRBV9	CASSATGGANYGYTF	TGTGCCAGCAGCGCGACAGGGGGAGCTAACTATGGCTACACCTTC
once	TRBD1	13	TRBJ1-1	TRBV12-3/TRBV12-4	CASILAGGWEAFF	TGTGCCAGCATCCTTGCAGGGGGCTGGGAAGCTTTCTTT
-	-	12	TRBJ1-5	TRBV28	CATLGGDQPQHF	TGTGCCACCCTGGGGGGGGACCAGCCCCAGCATTTT
-	-	14	TRBJ1-1	TRBV19	CASSFGRPIRGAFF	TGTGCCAGTAGTTTCGGACGCCCCATAAGGGGTGCTTTCTTT
-	-	15	TRBJ2-3	TRBV2	CASRVLASSTDTQYF	TGTGCCAGCAGGGTGCTAGCCTCTAGCACAGATACGCAGTATTTT
-	TRBD1	15	TRBJ2-7	TRBV5-1	CASSGVGTDSYEQYF	TGCGCCAGCAGCGGAGTTGGGACAGACTCCTACGAGCAGTACTTC
once	-	15	TRBJ2-3	TRBV5-1	CASSLVGRGSDTQYF	TGCGCCAGCAGCTTGGTGGGGCGGGGATCAGATACGCAGTATTTT
-	-	17	TRBJ2-1	TRBV30	CAWSVWGVSAQDNEQFF	TGTGCCTGGAGTGTATGGGGGGTCTCGGCACAGGACAATGAGCAGTTCTTC
-	TRBD1	14	TRBJ1-2	TRBV5-1	CASSLSWDSYGYTF	TGCGCCAGCAGCTTGTCCTGGGACAGTTATGGCTACACCTTC
once	-	15	TRBJ1-6	TRBV3-1/TRBV3-2	CASSQNRAYNSPLHF	TGTGCCAGCAGCCAAAACAGGGCCTATAATTCACCCCTCCACTTT
-	TRBD2	15	TRBJ2-1	TRBV6-5	CASSLIAGGTNEQFF	TGTGCCAGCAGCCTGATAGCGGGAGGAACGAATGAGCAGTTCTTC
-	TRBD1	15	TRBJ1-1	TRBV2	CASRDRGLANTEAFF	TGTGCCAGCAGGGACAGGGGGCTGGCGAACACTGAAGCTTTCTTT
-	TRBD2	18	TRBJ2-1	TRBV5-1	CASTAGLTLAGDYNEQFF	TGCGCCAGCACCGCCGGATTGACACTAGCGGGGGACTACAATGAGCAGTTCTTC
once	TRBD1	16	TRBJ2-3	TRBV5-5	CASSRERDRIADTQYF	TGTGCCAGCTCCAGGGAACGGGACAGGATCGCAGATACGCAGTATTTT